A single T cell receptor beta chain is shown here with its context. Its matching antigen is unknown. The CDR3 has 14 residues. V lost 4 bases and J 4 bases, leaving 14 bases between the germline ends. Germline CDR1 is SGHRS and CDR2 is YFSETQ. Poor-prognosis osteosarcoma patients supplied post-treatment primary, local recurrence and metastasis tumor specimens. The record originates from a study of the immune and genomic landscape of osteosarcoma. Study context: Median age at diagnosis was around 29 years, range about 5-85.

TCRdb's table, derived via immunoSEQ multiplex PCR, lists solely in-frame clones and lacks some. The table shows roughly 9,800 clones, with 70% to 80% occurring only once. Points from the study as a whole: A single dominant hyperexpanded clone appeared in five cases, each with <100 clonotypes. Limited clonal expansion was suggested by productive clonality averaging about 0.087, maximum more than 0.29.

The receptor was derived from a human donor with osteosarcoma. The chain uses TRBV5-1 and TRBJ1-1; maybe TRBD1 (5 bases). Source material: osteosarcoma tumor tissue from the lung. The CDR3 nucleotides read TGCGCCAGCAGCGAGGGCGCGAGGGGCACTGAAGCTTTCTTT. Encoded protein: CASSEGARGTEAFF. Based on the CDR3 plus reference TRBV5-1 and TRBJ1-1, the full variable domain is KAGVTQTPRYLIKTRGQQVTLSCSPISGHRSVSWYQQTPGQGLQFLFEYFSETQRNKGNFPGRFSGRQFSNSRSEMNVSTLELGDSALYLCASSEGARGTEAFFGQGTRLTVV.